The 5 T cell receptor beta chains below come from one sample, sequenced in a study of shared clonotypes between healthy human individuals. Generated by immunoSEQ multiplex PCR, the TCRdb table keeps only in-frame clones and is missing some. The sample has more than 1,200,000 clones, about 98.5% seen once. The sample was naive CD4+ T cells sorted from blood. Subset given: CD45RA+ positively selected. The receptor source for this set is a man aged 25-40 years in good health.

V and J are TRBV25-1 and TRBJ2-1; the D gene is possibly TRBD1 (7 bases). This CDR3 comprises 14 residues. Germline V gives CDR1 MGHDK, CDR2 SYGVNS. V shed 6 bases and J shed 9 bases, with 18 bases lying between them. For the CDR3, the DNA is TGTGCCAGCAGCGAGGAGGGACAGTGGACTGAGCAGTTCTTC. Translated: CASSEEGQWTEQFF.

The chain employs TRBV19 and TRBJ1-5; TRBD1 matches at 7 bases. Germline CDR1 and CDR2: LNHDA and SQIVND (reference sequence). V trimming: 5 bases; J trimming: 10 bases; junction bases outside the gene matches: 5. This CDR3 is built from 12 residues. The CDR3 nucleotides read TGTGCCAGTAGTCCCAGGGACAGTCCCCAGCATTTT. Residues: CASSPRDSPQHF.

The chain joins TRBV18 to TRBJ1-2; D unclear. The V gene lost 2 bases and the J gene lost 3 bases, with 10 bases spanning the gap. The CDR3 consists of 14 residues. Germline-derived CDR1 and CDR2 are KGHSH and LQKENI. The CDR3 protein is CASSPRQQDYGYTF. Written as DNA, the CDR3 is TGTGCCAGCTCACCAAGGCAGCAAGACTATGGCTACACCTTC.

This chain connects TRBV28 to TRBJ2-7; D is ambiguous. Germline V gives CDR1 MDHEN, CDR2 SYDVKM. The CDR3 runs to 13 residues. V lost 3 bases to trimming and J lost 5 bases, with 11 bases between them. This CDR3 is CASSLRRPNEQYF. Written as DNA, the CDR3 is TGTGCCAGCAGTTTGCGGAGACCCAACGAGCAGTACTTC. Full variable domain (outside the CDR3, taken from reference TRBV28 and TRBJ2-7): DVKVTQSSRYLVKRTGEKVFLECVQDMDHENMFWYRQDPGLGLRLIYFSYDVKMKEKGDIPEGYSVSREKKERFSLILESASTNQTSMYLCASSLRRPNEQYFGPGTRLTVT.

For the CDR3, the DNA is TGTGCCAGCAGCCGGTCTGCAGGGGGGACAGGGGGTTCCGCCGAGCAGTACTTC. Translating gives CASSRSAGGTGGSAEQYF. The chain uses TRBV7-9 and TRBJ2-7, with TRBD1 matching over 11 bases. With V trimmed by 5 bases and J by 6 bases, 18 bases remained unmatched. Germline V gene sequence: CDR1 SEHNR, CDR2 FQNEAQ (reference sequence). The CDR3 extends over 18 amino acids.